Listed below are T cell receptor beta chains from one sample, sequenced in a study of control samples from healthy donors and cancer patients. Repertoires were generated with immunoSEQ multiplex PCR, while TCRdb's copy carries only in-frame clones and drops some. The sample has 69,000 or so clones, about 95% seen once. Sequencing was done on a sample of blood. Every receptor here comes from a woman younger than 45 in good health. Both conserved end residues are part of each CDR3.

V gene	J gene	CDR3 protein
TRBV5-6	TRBJ1-1	CASRELETGRSNTEAFF
TRBV15	TRBJ1-1	CATSRDAAAEAFF
TRBV9	TRBJ1-1	CASSTQGNTEAFF
TRBV19	TRBJ1-2	CASSAQGPSSGYTF
TRBV5-4	TRBJ2-3	CASNFQGGITDTQYF
TRBV2	TRBJ1-5	CASTLLWGLNQPQHF
TRBV3-1/TRBV3-2	TRBJ1-2	CASSQVRNYGYTF
TRBV6-4	TRBJ2-5	CASQTVETQYF
TRBV6-5	TRBJ1-1	CASSYSVPSNTEAFF
TRBV29-1	TRBJ2-2	CSVAARTNTGELFF
TRBV6-2/TRBV6-3	TRBJ2-5	CASRPDWKPGETQYF
TRBV3-1/TRBV3-2	TRBJ1-1	CASSQGGQGNTEAFF
TRBV3-1/TRBV3-2	TRBJ2-4	CASSQPGSVLAKNIQYF
TRBV4-1	TRBJ1-4	CASSQGMVGKLFF
TRBV15	TRBJ1-6	CATSPDNSPLHF
TRBV11-3	TRBJ1-1	CASSWGQITEAFF
TRBV11-1	TRBJ1-1	CASSLVPSGVTEAFF
TRBV5-1	TRBJ2-1	CASSPQGEMNEQFF
TRBV28	TRBJ2-2	CASRPGQGRSGELFF
TRBV18	TRBJ1-1	CASSPSDRDARSTEAFF
TRBV7-3	TRBJ1-1	CASSLGKNTEAFF
TRBV6-5	TRBJ1-2	CASSYGRDLYGYTF